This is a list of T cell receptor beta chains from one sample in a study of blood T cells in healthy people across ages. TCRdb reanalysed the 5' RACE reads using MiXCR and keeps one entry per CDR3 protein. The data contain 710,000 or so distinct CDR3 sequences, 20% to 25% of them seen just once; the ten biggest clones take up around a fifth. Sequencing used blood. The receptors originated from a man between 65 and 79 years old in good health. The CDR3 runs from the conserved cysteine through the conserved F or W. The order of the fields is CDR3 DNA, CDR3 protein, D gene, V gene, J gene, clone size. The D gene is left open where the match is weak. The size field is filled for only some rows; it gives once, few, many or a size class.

CDR3nt: TGTGCCAGCAGCCGTTCAGGCTACGAGCAGTACTTC; CDR3aa: CASSRSGYEQYF; d_gene: .; v_gene: TRBV28; j_gene: TRBJ2-7; abundance: many
CDR3nt: TGTGCCAGCAGGGGACAACTCCAAGAGACCCAGTACTTC; CDR3aa: CASRGQLQETQYF; d_gene: .; v_gene: TRBV2; j_gene: TRBJ2-5; abundance: .
CDR3nt: TGTGCCAGCAGCAAAGGGCCCTCTAGCGGGGGGGCGAACAATGAGCAGTTCTTC; CDR3aa: CASSKGPSSGGANNEQFF; d_gene: TRBD2; v_gene: TRBV6-1; j_gene: TRBJ2-1; abundance: .
CDR3nt: TGTGCCAGCAGTTTAACAGGCCTCGGGGTAGCTTTCTTT; CDR3aa: CASSLTGLGVAFF; d_gene: .; v_gene: TRBV12-3/TRBV12-4; j_gene: TRBJ1-1; abundance: .
CDR3nt: TGTGCCAGCAGTACAGGGACGAGAACTGAAGCTTTCTTT; CDR3aa: CASSTGTRTEAFF; d_gene: .; v_gene: TRBV12-3/TRBV12-4; j_gene: TRBJ1-1; abundance: few
CDR3nt: TGTGCCAGCAGTGGAATTATGACAGGCGAGACCCAGTACTTC; CDR3aa: CASSGIMTGETQYF; d_gene: .; v_gene: TRBV6-1; j_gene: TRBJ2-5; abundance: few
CDR3nt: TGTGCCAGCAGTGACTCCCCACTTGCGGGGGCGGCGGAGACCCAGTACTTC; CDR3aa: CASSDSPLAGAAETQYF; d_gene: .; v_gene: TRBV2; j_gene: TRBJ2-5; abundance: few
CDR3nt: TGCGCCAGCAGCAGGGGCCCCCCGGGACGGGGCACAGATACGCAGTATTTT; CDR3aa: CASSRGPPGRGTDTQYF; d_gene: .; v_gene: TRBV5-1; j_gene: TRBJ2-3; abundance: .
CDR3nt: TGCAGTGCTAGGGGACGGCCGAACACTGAAGCTTTCTTT; CDR3aa: CSARGRPNTEAFF; d_gene: .; v_gene: TRBV20-1; j_gene: TRBJ1-1; abundance: many
CDR3nt: TGTGCCAGCGGTAAGGGGAAGGTCACAGATACGCAGTATTTT; CDR3aa: CASGKGKVTDTQYF; d_gene: .; v_gene: TRBV12-3/TRBV12-4; j_gene: TRBJ2-3; abundance: .
CDR3nt: TGCGCCAGCAGCCAAGATCGCCCGGGGTTGGGGTATGGCTACACCTTC; CDR3aa: CASSQDRPGLGYGYTF; d_gene: .; v_gene: TRBV4-3; j_gene: TRBJ1-2; abundance: .
CDR3nt: TGCGCCGGCAGCAGATCACAAGAGACCCAGTACTTC; CDR3aa: CAGSRSQETQYF; d_gene: .; v_gene: TRBV5-1; j_gene: TRBJ2-5; abundance: few
CDR3nt: TGTGCCACCAGCAGAGCTATTAGCACAGATACGCAGTATTTT; CDR3aa: CATSRAISTDTQYF; d_gene: .; v_gene: TRBV15; j_gene: TRBJ2-3; abundance: .
CDR3nt: TGTGCCAGCAGTGAAGACAGGAGTCAGCCCCAGCATTTT; CDR3aa: CASSEDRSQPQHF; d_gene: .; v_gene: TRBV2; j_gene: TRBJ1-5; abundance: .
CDR3nt: TGTGCCAGCAGCGCCGGACGGAATTCACCCCTCCACTTT; CDR3aa: CASSAGRNSPLHF; d_gene: .; v_gene: TRBV3-1; j_gene: TRBJ1-6; abundance: once
CDR3nt: TGTGCCAGCAGCTTAGTGAGGGGGAAGTCTTTTTCACCCCTCCACTTT; CDR3aa: CASSLVRGKSFSPLHF; d_gene: .; v_gene: TRBV7-2; j_gene: TRBJ1-6; abundance: .
CDR3nt: TGTGCCGGCCAGAAGGACAGGGGAATGGATGAGCAGTTCTTC; CDR3aa: CAGQKDRGMDEQFF; d_gene: TRBD1; v_gene: TRBV2; j_gene: TRBJ2-1; abundance: .
CDR3nt: TGCAGCGTTGACTCGGGGAGGGAAGAGTGGAACTATGGCTACACCTTC; CDR3aa: CSVDSGREEWNYGYTF; d_gene: .; v_gene: TRBV29-1; j_gene: TRBJ1-2; abundance: .
CDR3nt: TGTGCCAGCAGCTCGTTAGCGGGAGAACATAATGAGCAGTTCTTC; CDR3aa: CASSSLAGEHNEQFF; d_gene: TRBD2; v_gene: TRBV5-5; j_gene: TRBJ2-1; abundance: .
CDR3nt: TGTGCCAGCAGTTCATCCCCCAGGGGAACTTATGGCTACACCTTC; CDR3aa: CASSSSPRGTYGYTF; d_gene: .; v_gene: TRBV12-3/TRBV12-4; j_gene: TRBJ1-2; abundance: .
CDR3nt: TGTGCCAGCAGCCGAAGTAGGCCAGGTCGCACAGATACGCAGTATTTT; CDR3aa: CASSRSRPGRTDTQYF; d_gene: .; v_gene: TRBV12-3/TRBV12-4; j_gene: TRBJ2-3; abundance: few
CDR3nt: TGTGCCAGCAGTTGGGGGACAGGGGGCTTCACTGAAGCTTTCTTT; CDR3aa: CASSWGTGGFTEAFF; d_gene: TRBD1; v_gene: TRBV12-3/TRBV12-4; j_gene: TRBJ1-1; abundance: .
CDR3nt: TGTGCCAGCAGTTTCCTAGAGACCCAGTACTTC; CDR3aa: CASSFLETQYF; d_gene: .; v_gene: TRBV12-3/TRBV12-4; j_gene: TRBJ2-5; abundance: many
CDR3nt: TGTGCCAGCAGCGGAGTGGCGGCTTTCTTT; CDR3aa: CASSGVAAFF; d_gene: .; v_gene: TRBV3-1; j_gene: TRBJ1-1; abundance: .
CDR3nt: TGTGCCAGCAGTTTATCGGGCAAGGCCACAGATACGCAGTATTTT; CDR3aa: CASSLSGKATDTQYF; d_gene: .; v_gene: TRBV28; j_gene: TRBJ2-3; abundance: .
CDR3nt: TGTGCCATCAGTGCCTTGACAGGGTCTGTTGAAGCTTTCTTT; CDR3aa: CAISALTGSVEAFF; d_gene: TRBD1; v_gene: TRBV10-3; j_gene: TRBJ1-1; abundance: .